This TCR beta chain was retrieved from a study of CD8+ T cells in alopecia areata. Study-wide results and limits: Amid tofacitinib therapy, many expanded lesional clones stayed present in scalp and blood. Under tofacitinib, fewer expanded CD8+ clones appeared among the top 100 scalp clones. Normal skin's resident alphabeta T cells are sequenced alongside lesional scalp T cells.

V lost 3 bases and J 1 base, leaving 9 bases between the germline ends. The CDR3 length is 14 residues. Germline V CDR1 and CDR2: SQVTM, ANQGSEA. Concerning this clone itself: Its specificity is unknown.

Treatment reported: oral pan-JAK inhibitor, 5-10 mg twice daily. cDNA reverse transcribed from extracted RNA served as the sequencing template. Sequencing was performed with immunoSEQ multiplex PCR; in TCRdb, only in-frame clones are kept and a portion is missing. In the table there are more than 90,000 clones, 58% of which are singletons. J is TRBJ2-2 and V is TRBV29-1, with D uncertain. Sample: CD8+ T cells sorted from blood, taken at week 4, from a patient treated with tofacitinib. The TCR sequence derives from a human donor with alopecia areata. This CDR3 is CSVDWRENTGELFF. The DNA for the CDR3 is TGCAGCGTTGACTGGAGAGAGAACACCGGGGAGCTGTTTTTT.